The 3 T cell receptor beta chains below were found in one sample sequenced in a study of shared clonotypes between healthy human individuals. TCRdb's copy holds only in-frame clones and misses some; the assay was immunoSEQ multiplex PCR. This table holds some 700,000 clones, about 90% found once. Sample: memory CD8+ T cells from PBMCs. The sample's subset: CD45RO+ cells pooled with CCR7-negative TemRA cells. These TCRs come from a man aged 18 to 30 in good health. Some clones in this sample may be carry-over from other donors' samples.

The rearrangement links TRBV5-8 to TRBJ1-1; D unresolved. Germline V gives CDR1 SGHTS, CDR2 YDEGEE. The CDR3 is 14 amino acids. V shed 1 base and J shed 1 base, with 8 bases lying between them. The CDR3 sequence is CASSLTLPNTEAFF. The DNA of the CDR3 is TGTGCCAGCAGCTTGACTCTGCCGAACACTGAAGCTTTCTTT.

The chain employs TRBV2 and TRBJ2-5; no definite D call. CDR3 length: 14 residues. The V end lost 6 bases, the J end lost 7 bases, and 18 bases lay between the germline ends. The germline CDR1 and CDR2 sequences are SNHLY and FYNNEI. The DNA for the CDR3 is TGTGCCAGCAGATCGAGTTCCGGTGGTGGGACCCAGTACTTC. Translation gives CASRSSSGGGTQYF.

This clone was recorded only once. The rearrangement uses TRBV6-5 and TRBJ1-5, with D unclear. Germline CDR1 and CDR2: MNHEY and SVGAGI. V was cut by 2 bases and J by 0 bases, with 5 bases left in between. The CDR3 extends over 14 amino acids. The CDR3 here is CASSYRNSNQPQHF. For the CDR3, the DNA is TGTGCCAGCAGTTACAGGAATAGCAATCAGCCCCAGCATTTT.